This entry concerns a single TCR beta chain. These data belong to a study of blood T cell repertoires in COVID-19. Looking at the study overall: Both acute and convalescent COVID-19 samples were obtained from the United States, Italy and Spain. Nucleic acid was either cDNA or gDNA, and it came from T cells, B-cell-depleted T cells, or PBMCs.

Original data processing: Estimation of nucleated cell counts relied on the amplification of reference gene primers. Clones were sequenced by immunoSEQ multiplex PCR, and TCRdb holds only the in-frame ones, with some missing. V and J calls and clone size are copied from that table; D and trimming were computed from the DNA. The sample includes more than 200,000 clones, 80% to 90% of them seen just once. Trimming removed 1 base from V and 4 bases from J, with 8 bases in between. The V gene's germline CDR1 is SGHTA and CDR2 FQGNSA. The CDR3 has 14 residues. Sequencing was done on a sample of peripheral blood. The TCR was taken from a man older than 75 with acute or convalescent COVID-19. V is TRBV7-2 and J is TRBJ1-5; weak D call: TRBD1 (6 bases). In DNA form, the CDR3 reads TGTGCCAGCAGCTTAGGACAGGCGAATCAGCCCCAGCATTTT. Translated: CASSLGQANQPQHF.